Included here is one TCR beta chain sequence, with context. Its recognized antigen is unknown. The input lacks base qualities; no much larger clone sits a single base away. The sample originates from a study of cytomegalovirus exposure and HLA in healthy donors (dated by TCRdb to 2016 to 2017). Regarding the study in general: In an earlier analysis of under 750 of the donors, 276 Gb of sequence data and 95 million to 130 million unique TCR beta sequences from 150 million to 200 million T cells were reported. Using immunosequencing, the study profiled T cell repertoires from 550 to 750 subjects and related those repertoires to cytomegalovirus serostatus. To predict cytomegalovirus infection status, the study brought together high-throughput TCR immunosequencing, statistical association of individual TCRs with disease status, and machine learning. In addition to the first cohort of 666 subjects, a separate validation cohort of 120 different subjects was used. On average, roughly 250,000 unique TCR beta nucleotide sequences were sequenced per donor among some 430 genotyped donors of the cohort, with roughly 18% of those sequences being non-productive. Typing coverage differed by locus: A, B, C, DRB1 and DQB1 were typed in roughly 620-630 donors, DQA1 in approximately 520, DPA1 in roughly 590, and DPB1 in around 440. An early release covering about 600 HLA-typed donors comprised approximately 300 gigabases of sequencing data and some 79 million unique TCR sequences. In a later analysis, previously published TCR beta repertoires from hundreds of donors were re-analyzed and high-resolution HLA genotyping was added so that TCR occurrence patterns could be studied. To decide whether each TCR beta V gene segment behaved as functional or pseudogenic, an earlier analysis of 587 of the donors relied on high-throughput TCR beta sequencing. Donor age, sex, ethnicity and CMV serostatus were compiled alongside the repertoire data. In a later genetic analysis, genome-wide SNP genotypes for about 65% of the roughly 700 donors were used, and that subset was treated as a discovery cohort. Every discovery cohort repertoire had been produced on one sequencing platform. HLA typing covered class I and class II loci at four-digit resolution. The study was designed to test whether signatures of past pathogen exposure could be identified by cataloging public T cell receptors. Among the roughly 390 genotyped donors, around 81% belonged to the genetic ancestry cluster associated with self-reported Caucasian donors. Because of strong linkage in the cohort, roughly five DR-DQ haplotypes were treated as single units for association and clustering. In the later analysis, no new phenotypic data were used to find candidate immune exposures; instead, reliance was placed on TCR beta sequences and their occurrence across donors.

Libraries were built with the immunoSEQ multiplex PCR assay. A mixture of 60 forward primers for TCR Vbeta segments and 13 reverse primers for TCR Jbeta segments was used in the multiplex PCR. The CDR3 region of rearranged TCR beta genes was amplified from genomic DNA with a multiplex PCR assay. The amplified TCR beta libraries were sequenced on the Illumina HiSeq System as 87-base-pair reads. For the original study's pipeline: A later analysis tallied 75 million to 85 million unique TCR beta chains across the 640 or so repertoires, and approximately 9.9 million of those chains were shared by two or more donors. Raw reads were error-corrected and collapsed into unique sequences by a nearest-neighbor algorithm in which closely related sequences were merged to remove PCR and sequencing errors. To assign V, D and J gene segments, CDR3 sequences were aligned to IMGT reference sequences. Each retained sequence needed at least a six-nucleotide match to both a V gene segment and a J gene segment. Rearrangements were classified as productive when the CDR3 lacked stop codons and remained in frame with V and J, and all other rearrangements were classified as non-productive. CDR3 was defined according to IMGT convention as the region running from the second conserved V-encoded cysteine to the conserved J-encoded phenylalanine. The earlier analysis of about 610 of the donors excluded sequences that lacked an unambiguous match to a single V gene segment. An earlier analysis of 587 of the donors classified V segments as functional when productive rearrangements were above 56.7% and as segregating when the standard deviation between donors was above 5%. To diagnose cytomegalovirus status from the catalog of TCR beta chain sequences, a statistical classification framework was built. In a later analysis, TCR nucleotide sequences were compared against IMGT/GENE-DB human TR gene sequences so that V and J genes could be assigned. A later analysis assigned CDR3 sequences and most-parsimonious VDJ recombination scenarios with the TCRdist pipeline. A later analysis defined each TCR beta chain by its CDR3 amino acid sequence plus V-gene family, and excluded reads lacking a unique V-gene family. As a way to deal with suspected cross-contamination and a sequencing artifact, a later analysis dropped nearly 600 nucleotide sequences that were highly shared and had low generation probability. In a later analysis, a clonal expansion index was calculated for each public chain from normalized within-repertoire ranks of inferred template counts. In a later analysis, generation probabilities were computed using a VDJ recombination model fitted to out-of-frame rearrangements, and the results were checked against IGoR. A later analysis scored TCR-TCR, TCR-HLA and TCR-CMV co-occurrence with hypergeometric tests, applying a repertoire-size bias correction to TCR pairs. In a later analysis, false discovery rates were estimated by permuting HLA or CMV assignments 20 times. In a later analysis, co-occurring TCRs were grouped with DBSCAN, and TCRdist sequence similarity was added when clustering was performed within HLA-allele-positive subsets. Repertoires with fewer than 30,000 or more than 120,000 public chains, plus five repertoires with anomalous nucleotide sharing, were excluded from co-occurrence clustering. In TCRdb, the immuneACCESS table is reduced to in-frame sequences with V and J assigned. These tables do not hold every clone; where another copy was compared, an unresolved V gene accounts for under half, and the others remain unexplained. That table supplies the V and J calls and clone size; D and trimming were determined from the DNA. In all, the sample holds about 55,000 clones, and about 84% of those were seen once. Roughly 1.6% of the sample is held by the ten biggest clonotypes.

The cohort comprised more than 550 healthy bone marrow donors. All cohort members were sampled while nominally healthy, although unrecorded immune exposures were likely present. The donor was CMV seronegative and was included in the group of 352 seronegative cohort members. A peripheral blood sample was provided by each donor, and peripheral blood mononuclear cells were used for TCR beta sequencing. The Qiagen DNeasy Blood Extraction Kit was used to extract genomic DNA from the blood cell samples. Per the germline V gene, LGHNA is the CDR1 and YSLEER is the CDR2. The CDR3, from cysteine to phenylalanine, totals 14 residues. The sequence is cut down to CDR3 DNA, 42 bases in frame from base 1. Deletion took 0 bases off V and 7 bases off J, with a span of 12 bases between the germline ends. Points the paper makes about the study in general: An earlier analysis of around 500 of the donors showed that most TCR beta V segments appeared in productive rearrangements either about 87% or about 30% of the time, which broadly matched IMGT annotations. The presence/absence analyses assumed that sequencing depth was roughly uniform across donors, and that assumption may not be true. Correlated functional status among segregating V segments might reflect linkage disequilibrium, but an unknown experimental factor could not be ruled out. Because counts were too low, approximately 15 rarely observed V segments, including chromosome 9 orphons, were excluded from the earlier analysis of about 500 of the donors. Cytomegalovirus status was reported to be diagnosed by the classifier with high specificity and sensitivity in both the original and validation cohorts. The 87-base-pair reads could not distinguish some IMGT-functional V segments, including TRBV6-2 and TRBV6-3, so those segments were excluded. A later analysis found that most CMV-associated TCR beta chains appeared HLA-restricted, with HLA associations seemingly driven largely by CMV exposure. According to a later genetic analysis, donors in an Asian-associated ancestry cluster had fewer N-insertions in productive TCRs than the roughly 700-donor mean. A total of fewer than 200 TCR beta chains were listed by the study as associated with cytomegalovirus. A later analysis associated 16,951 TCR beta sequences with specific HLA alleles at a false discovery rate of 0.05. A further reported finding was that TCR beta sequences accurately predicted the HLA-A and HLA-B alleles for most subjects in the first cohort. The only immune exposure information available for the cohort was CMV serostatus. A later analysis found that HLA-associated TCR beta chains were more clonally expanded and had lower generation probabilities than equally common non-associated chains. Because HLA typing was unavailable for some donors at each locus, only the typed subset was used in association tests. In a later genetic analysis, a missense DCLRE1C variant was associated with V-gene and J-gene trimming of TCR beta chains, and the association was replicated in an independent cohort. A group of highly shared sequence variants was considered likely to be a technical artifact of the sequencing pipeline. In a later analysis, several top co-occurrence clusters were reported to appear linked to parvovirus B19, influenza, CMV and Epstein-Barr virus. In a later analysis, TCR association rates were found to vary across HLA loci, with the most associated TCRs seen for DRB1 alleles and the fewest for HLA-C alleles. Strong co-occurrence of HLA alleles, especially DR and DQ, made assigning TCR associations to individual alleles difficult. The cohort was sequenced for TCR beta chains only, and without alpha or paired-chain data the features that could be detected were limited. Most TCR sequences were observed very rarely across donors, whereas some public TCRs were present in many individuals. It was suggested by the authors that the approach could potentially be generalized to other disease states and immunological phenotypes. A few of the identified cytomegalovirus-associated TCR beta chains were confirmed in vitro to be specific for cytomegalovirus antigens.

The TCR was taken from a young man in good health and CMV-seronegative. The sequence joins TRBV4-3 to TRBJ2-5; the D gene is perhaps TRBD1, on 5 matching bases. The sequenced material came from PBMCs. The CDR3 protein: CASSQEDRRGTQYF. The nucleotide sequence reads TGCGCCAGCAGCCAAGAAGACAGACGCGGGACCCAGTACTTC.